This TCR beta chain was sequenced for a study of graft-versus-host responses after intestinal transplantation. For the study at large: For around 3 years after anti-thymocyte globulin induction, all recipients took tacrolimus and steroids.

Overall study results and limits: GvH clones appeared in recipient marrow, some first in ileum or blood.

The method was immunoSEQ multiplex PCR; TCRdb's version includes in-frame clones alone and lacks a portion of them. The table includes just over 15,000 clones, more than 70% detected once. The V gene lost 0 bases and the J gene lost 0 bases, with 5 bases spanning the gap. This CDR3 contains 14 residues. CDR1 is LNHDA, CDR2 SQIVND, per germline (reference sequence). Notes on this clone: Antigen: not known.

The V and J genes are TRBV19 and TRBJ1-1; no definite D call. The sequences come from bone marrow, collected around 120 days after intestinal transplantation. This TCR was sampled from a human patient who received an intestinal transplant, so some T cells may come from the graft donor. In nucleotides, the CDR3 is TGTGCCAGTAGTATAGAACGGGTGAACACTGAAGCTTTCTTT. Encoded protein: CASSIERVNTEAFF.